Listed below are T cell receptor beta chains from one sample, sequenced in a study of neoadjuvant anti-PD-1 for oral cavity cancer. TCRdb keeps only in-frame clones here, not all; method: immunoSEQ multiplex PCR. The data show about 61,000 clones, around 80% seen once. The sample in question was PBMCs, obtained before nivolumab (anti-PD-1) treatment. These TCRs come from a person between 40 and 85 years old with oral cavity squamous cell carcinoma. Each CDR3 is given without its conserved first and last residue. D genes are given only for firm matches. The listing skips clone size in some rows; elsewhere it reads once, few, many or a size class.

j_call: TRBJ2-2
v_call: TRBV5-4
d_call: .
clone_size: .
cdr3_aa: ASSLDGLHTGELF

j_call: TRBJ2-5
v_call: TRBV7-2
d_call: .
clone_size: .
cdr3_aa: ASSLAHGKETQY

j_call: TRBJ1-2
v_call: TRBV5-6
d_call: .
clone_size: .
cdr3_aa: ASIKQRFLYGYT

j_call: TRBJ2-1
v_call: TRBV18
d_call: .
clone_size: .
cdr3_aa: ASSPGNEQF

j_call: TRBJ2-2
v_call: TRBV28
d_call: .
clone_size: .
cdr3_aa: ASSLGGSSTGELF

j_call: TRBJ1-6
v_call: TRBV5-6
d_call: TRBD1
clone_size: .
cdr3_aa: ASSPTGEGFNSPLH

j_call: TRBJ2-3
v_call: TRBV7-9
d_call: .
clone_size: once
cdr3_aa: ASSERASRTDTQY

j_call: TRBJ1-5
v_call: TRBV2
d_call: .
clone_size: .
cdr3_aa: ASSGDRTVSNQPQH

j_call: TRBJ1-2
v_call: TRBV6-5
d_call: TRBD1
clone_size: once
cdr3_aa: ASSPPPHRGGGYT

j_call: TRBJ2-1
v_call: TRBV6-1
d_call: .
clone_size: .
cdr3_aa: ASQLMASSYNEQF

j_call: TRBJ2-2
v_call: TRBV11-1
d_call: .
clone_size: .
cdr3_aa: ASSNPRSVDTGELF

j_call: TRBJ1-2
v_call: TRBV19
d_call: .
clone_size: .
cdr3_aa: ASSTLDLGYT

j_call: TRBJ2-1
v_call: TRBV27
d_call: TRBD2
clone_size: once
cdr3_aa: ASSLRWLADNEQF

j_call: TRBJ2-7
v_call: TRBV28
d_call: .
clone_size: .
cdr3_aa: ASSSKFYEQY

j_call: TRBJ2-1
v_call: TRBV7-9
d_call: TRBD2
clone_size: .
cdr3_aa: ASSSPERLAGDEQF

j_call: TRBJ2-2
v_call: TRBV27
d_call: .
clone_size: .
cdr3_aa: ASSFPGGELF

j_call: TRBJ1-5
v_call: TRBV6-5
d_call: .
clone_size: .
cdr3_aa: ASSYDRNQPQH

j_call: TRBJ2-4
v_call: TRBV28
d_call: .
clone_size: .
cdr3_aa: ASSLPGRKNIQY

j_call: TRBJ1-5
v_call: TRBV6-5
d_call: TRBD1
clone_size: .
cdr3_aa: ASSPDRGSNQPQH

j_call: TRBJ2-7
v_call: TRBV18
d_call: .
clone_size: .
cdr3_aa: ASSPTSGGVANEQY

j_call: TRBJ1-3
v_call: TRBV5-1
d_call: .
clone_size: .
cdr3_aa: ASTNPSGNTIY

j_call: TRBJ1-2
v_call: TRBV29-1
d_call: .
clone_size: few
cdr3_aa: SVELTENNYGYT

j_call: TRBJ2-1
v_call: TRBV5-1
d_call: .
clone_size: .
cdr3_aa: ASSLVVSSYNEQF

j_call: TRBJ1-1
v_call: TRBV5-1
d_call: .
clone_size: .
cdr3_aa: ASSWAAGVNTEAF

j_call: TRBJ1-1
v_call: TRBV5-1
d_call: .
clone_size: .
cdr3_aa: ASSLIYEAF

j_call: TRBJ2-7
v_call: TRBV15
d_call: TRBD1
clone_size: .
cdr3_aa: ATSREGQGWEQY

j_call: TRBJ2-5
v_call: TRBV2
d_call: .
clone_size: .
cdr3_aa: ASPFGGSQY

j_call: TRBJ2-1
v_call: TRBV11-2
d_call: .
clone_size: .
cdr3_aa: ASELGYNEQF

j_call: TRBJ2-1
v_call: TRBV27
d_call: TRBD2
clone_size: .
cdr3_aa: ASSPLGAGEINEQF

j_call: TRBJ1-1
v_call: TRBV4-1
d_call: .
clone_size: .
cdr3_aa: ASSQGEIRRGRAF

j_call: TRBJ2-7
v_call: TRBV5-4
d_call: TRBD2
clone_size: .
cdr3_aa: ASSRGTSGGPYEQY

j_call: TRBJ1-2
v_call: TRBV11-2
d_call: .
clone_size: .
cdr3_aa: ASSLTGFDYGYT

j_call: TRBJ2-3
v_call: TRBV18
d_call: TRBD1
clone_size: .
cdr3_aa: ASSQQGAGADTQY

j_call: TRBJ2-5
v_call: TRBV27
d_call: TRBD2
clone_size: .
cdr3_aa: ASSSVSEGDPTSTSGGVEETQY

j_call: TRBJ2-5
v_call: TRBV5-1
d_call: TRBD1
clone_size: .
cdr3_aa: ASSLGATGGKETQY